These 6 T cell receptor beta chains were sequenced from one sample in a study of T-cell memory formation after mild COVID-19. TCRdb processed the 5' RACE reads anew with MiXCR; each CDR3 protein has one entry. The sample yields more than 450,000 distinct CDR3 sequences, about 20% seen once. Material: PBMCs or a T cell subset sorted from them (not recorded which). These receptors were collected from an adult woman who had mild COVID-19 (a few samples of this study predate the infection). Cell type and time point are not known.

The chain couples TRBV19 to TRBJ2-1; the match to TRBD2 covers 7 bases. This CDR3 has 15 amino acids. V shed 6 bases, J shed 1 base, and the junction held 6 bases outside the gene matches. In germline, CDR1 is LNHDA, CDR2 SQIVND (reference sequence). The CDR3 nucleotides are TGTGCCAGTAGGTCGACTAGCCTTTCCTACAATGAGCAGTTCTTC. It codes for CASRSTSLSYNEQFF. Full variable domain (missing parts from reference TRBV19 and TRBJ2-1): DGGITQSPKYLFRKEGQNVTLSCEQNLNHDAMYWYRQDPGQGLRLIYYSQIVNDFQKGDIAEGYSVSREKKESFPLTVTSAQKNPTAFYLCASRSTSLSYNEQFFGPGTRLTVL.

CDR3 DNA: TGTGCCAGCTCACCTCAGAGGCAGGGGGGCTACTATGGCTACACCTTC. Amino acid sequence: CASSPQRQGGYYGYTF. The J gene is TRBJ1-2, the V gene TRBV18; 7 nucleotides match TRBD1. V shed 3 bases, J shed 3 bases, and the junction held 10 bases outside the gene matches. Germline loops: CDR1 KGHSH, CDR2 LQKENI. The CDR3 consists of 16 residues.

This chain uses TRBV7-3 with TRBJ2-5; D gene ambiguous. This CDR3 has 13 amino acids. The V end was cut by 3 bases, the J end by 5 bases, with 10 bases between. The germline CDR1 and CDR2 sequences are SGHTA and FQGTGA. CDR3 bases: TGTGCCAGCAGCTTCCGCCCACGGGAGACCCAGTACTTC. It yields the protein CASSFRPRETQYF.

The chain is built from TRBV6-5 and TRBJ1-2; 7 nucleotides line up with TRBD1. The germline V gene has CDR1 MNHEY and CDR2 SVGAGI. The CDR3 spans 14 residues. The V segment lost 2 bases and the J segment 8 bases; nucleotides outside the gene matches: 8. As DNA, the CDR3 is TGTGCCAGCAGTTACCAGTCAACAGGGGAAGGCTACACCTTC. The encoded protein is CASSYQSTGEGYTF.

V usage is TRBV6-6 and J usage is TRBJ1-3, with TRBD1 matching 7 bases. V lost 0 bases and J lost 0; bases outside the gene matches: 8. CDR1 and CDR2 from the germline V gene are MNHNY and SVGAGI (reference sequence). CDR3 length: 18 residues. CDR3 sequence: CASSYSPGQRSSGNTIYF. Here the CDR3 DNA reads TGTGCCAGCAGTTACTCGCCGGGACAGAGATCCTCTGGAAACACCATATATTTT.

This clonotype was seen more than once but under ten times. The rearrangement uses TRBV5-1 and TRBJ2-3, with TRBD2 as a possible D gene (7 bases). CDR3 size: 14 residues. Germline V CDR1 and CDR2: SGHRS, YFSETQ. Trimming removed 4 bases at V and 2 bases at J, with 11 bases between. The CDR3 is CASSGGADTDTQYF. The CDR3 DNA sequence: TGCGCCAGCAGCGGGGGGGCCGACACAGATACGCAGTATTTT.